This passage covers 8 T cell receptor beta chains from one sample sequenced in a study of a mutant IDH1 vaccine in newly diagnosed glioma (dated by TCRdb to about 2021). The sample's time point label, decoded: baseline, week 1 (first vaccination visit). The treatment or condition label of this sample denotes: pre-vaccination baseline after standard-of-care therapy. The library was made by the immunoSEQ multiplex PCR assay. TCRdb took over this immuneACCESS table, retaining in-frame rearrangements with V and J assigned. Such tables are incomplete; in checked studies, under half of the missing clones stem from an unresolved V gene, and the remainder is unexplained. A total of tens of thousands of clones appear in this sample, more than 85% of them only once. The top ten clonotypes cover roughly 2.5% of the sample. The source was PBMCs, collected from a glioma patient treated with radiotherapy, temozolomide or both. These receptors all stem from a man aged 50-60 years with glioma.

V is TRBV7-9 and J is TRBJ1-4; 11 positions agree with TRBD1. V lost 6 bases and J lost 7; bases outside the gene matches: 4. Per the germline V gene, CDR1 is SEHNR and CDR2 is FQNEAQ (reference sequence). The CDR3 has 14 residues. The CDR3: CASRGQGATEKLFF. For the CDR3, the DNA is TGTGCCAGCAGAGGACAGGGGGCTACTGAAAAACTGTTTTTT.

The count of this clone is one. The rearrangement uses TRBV5-1 and TRBJ2-1; TRBD2 matches at 7 bases. The CDR3 sequence is 16 residues long. J lost 2 bases, V lost 0 bases, and 5 bases had no gene match. CDR1 is SGHRS and CDR2 is YFSETQ in the germline V gene. The DNA of the CDR3 is TGCGCCAGCAGCTTGGGCCCTAGCGGCACCTACAATGAGCAGTTCTTC. It is translated as CASSLGPSGTYNEQFF.

The chain couples TRBV30 to TRBJ1-4; unclear D gene. Germline V gene lookup returns CDR1 GTSNPN and CDR2 SVGIG (reference sequence). Trimming stripped 6 bases from V and 0 bases from J, with 14 bases between. The CDR3 contains 15 residues. CDR3 region: CACSQHPSTNEKLFF. The CDR3 nucleotides are TGTGCCTGTAGCCAACATCCATCAACTAATGAAAAACTGTTTTTT.

The chain employs TRBV27 and TRBJ2-1, with D possibly matching TRBD2 (5 bases). This CDR3 has 12 residues. V dropped 5 bases and J dropped 8 bases, with 10 bases sitting between them. Germline V gene data show CDR1 as MNHEY and CDR2 as SMNVEV (reference sequence). This CDR3 is CASSLGGDEQFF. The CDR3 DNA is TGTGCCAGCAGTCTCGGAGGCGATGAGCAGTTCTTC.

This chain connects TRBV4-1 to TRBJ2-4, with 9 positions matching TRBD1. Germline values: CDR1 MGHRA, CDR2 YSYEKL. This CDR3 has 17 residues. After removal of 2 bases from V and 1 base from J, the junction contained 6 bases not matched to a gene. CDR3 protein: CASSQPRTGEAKNIQYF. CDR3 nucleotide sequence: TGCGCCAGCAGCCAACCTAGGACAGGGGAGGCCAAAAACATTCAGTACTTC.

The V and J genes are TRBV28 and TRBJ1-3; D not certain. Germline V gene sequence: CDR1 MDHEN, CDR2 SYDVKM. The V end was cut by 6 bases, the J end by 0 bases, with 12 bases between. The length of the CDR3 is 15 residues. The CDR3 protein is CASSVTPTSGNTIYF. The CDR3 nucleotides are TGTGCCAGCAGCGTAACACCCACCTCTGGAAACACCATATATTTT.

This clone was detected only once. The chain carries TRBV29-1 and TRBJ1-5; D remains unclear. The CDR3 covers 13 residues. Germline V CDR1 and CDR2: SQVTM, ANQGSEA. V lost 4 bases, J lost 1 base, and 8 bases lay in between. This CDR3 is CSVVWGSNQPQHF. The DNA for the CDR3 is TGCAGCGTTGTGTGGGGAAGCAATCAGCCCCAGCATTTT.

The V and J genes are TRBV6-4 and TRBJ1-2; D remains unclear. CDR3 length: 14 amino acids. The germline V gene has CDR1 MRHNA and CDR2 SNTAGT. V was shortened by 4 bases and J by 6 bases, with 15 bases between the two germline ends. The DNA for the CDR3 is TGTGCCAGCAGTGCAGAGCCGACGGTGAATGGCTACACCTTC. Translated: CASSAEPTVNGYTF.